This paragraph reports one T cell receptor beta chain. Its antigen is unidentified. At one boundary the junction diverges from the germline segment, which might be a read error. The data stem from a study of CD8 T cells in ankylosing spondylitis. Findings of the study overall: Disease-linked clones reportedly showed significant enrichment in matched ankylosing spondylitis synovial fluid.

The CDR3 sequence is 15 residues long. Germline V gene sequence: CDR1 SQVTM, CDR2 ANQGSEA. Construction of TCR beta libraries was performed using quantitative 5'-RACE with molecular barcodes. MiXCR, applied by TCRdb to the 5' RACE reads, yields one record per CDR3 protein. The sample holds 200,000 to 300,000 distinct CDR3 sequences, 30% to 40% seen once. The clonotype comes from a male donor with ankylosing spondylitis or in good health (not recorded which). The chain has TRBV29-1 and TRBJ2-1; 13 bases line up with TRBD2. Sequencing was carried out using blood, either unsorted or a sorted T cell fraction (not recorded which). CDR3 nucleotides: TGCAGCGCCGGACTAGCGGGGGACTCCTACACTGAGCAGTTCTTC. Its translation: CSAGLAGDSYTEQFF.